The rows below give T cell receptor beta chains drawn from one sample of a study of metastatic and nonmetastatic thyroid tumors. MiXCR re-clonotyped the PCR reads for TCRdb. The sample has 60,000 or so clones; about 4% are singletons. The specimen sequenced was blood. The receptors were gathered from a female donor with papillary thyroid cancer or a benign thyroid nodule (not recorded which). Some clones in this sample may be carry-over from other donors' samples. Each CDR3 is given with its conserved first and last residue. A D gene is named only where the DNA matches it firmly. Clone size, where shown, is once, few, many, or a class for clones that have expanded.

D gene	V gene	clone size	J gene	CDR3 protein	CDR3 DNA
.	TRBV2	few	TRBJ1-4	CASRIGGVGGEKLFF	TGTGCCAGCAGGATCGGGGGTGTCGGTGGCGAAAAACTGTTTTTT
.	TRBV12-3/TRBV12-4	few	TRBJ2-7	CASGPNSAVARYEQYF	TGTGCCAGCGGTCCCAATTCCGCAGTTGCGAGATACGAGCAGTACTTC
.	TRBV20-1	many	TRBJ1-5	CSASVAGRFNQPQHF	TGCAGTGCTAGTGTGGCAGGGCGGTTCAATCAGCCCCAGCATTTT
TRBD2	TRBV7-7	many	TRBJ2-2	CASSRGLAHNGELFF	TGTGCTAGCAGCAGAGGACTAGCCCACAACGGGGAGCTGTTTTTT
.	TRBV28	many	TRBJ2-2	CASRDHTNTGELFF	TGTGCCAGCAGGGACCATACGAACACCGGGGAGCTGTTTTTT
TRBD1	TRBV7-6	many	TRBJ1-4	CASSQGLGQGRRTNEKLFF	TGTGCCAGCAGCCAAGGCTTGGGACAGGGGAGGCGGACTAATGAAAAACTGTTTTTT
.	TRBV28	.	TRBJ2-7	CASSLWESGRYEQYF	TGTGCCAGCAGTTTATGGGAAAGCGGAAGGTACGAGCAGTACTTC
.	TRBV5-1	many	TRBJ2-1	CASSFAIADEKGYNEQFF	TGCGCCAGCAGCTTCGCGATAGCCGACGAGAAGGGGTACAATGAGCAGTTCTTC
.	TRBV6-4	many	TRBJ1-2	CASSTTGNQDGYTF	TGTGCCAGCTCCACCACAGGGAATCAAGATGGCTACACCTTC
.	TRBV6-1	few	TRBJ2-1	CASIQGPAYEQFF	TGTGCCAGCATCCAGGGTCCTGCTTATGAGCAGTTCTTC
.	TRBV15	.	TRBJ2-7	CATSRDPLGGEQHF	TGTGCCACCAGCAGAGATCCTCTGGGAGGCGAGCAGCACTTC
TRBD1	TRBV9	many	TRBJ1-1	CASSPGQGSDTEAFF	TGTGCCAGCAGCCCGGGACAGGGGAGCGACACTGAAGCTTTCTTT
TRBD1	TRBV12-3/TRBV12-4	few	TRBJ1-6	CASSFRPGTGVSPLHF	TGTGCCAGCAGTTTTCGCCCGGGGACAGGGGTTTCACCCCTCCACTTT
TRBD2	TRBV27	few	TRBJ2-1	CASSTSSGSSYNEQFF	TGTGCCAGCAGCACCTCTAGCGGGAGCTCCTACAATGAGCAGTTCTTC
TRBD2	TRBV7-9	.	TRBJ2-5	CASSSGRGQETQYF	TGTGCCAGCAGCTCGGGGAGGGGTCAAGAGACCCAGTACTTC
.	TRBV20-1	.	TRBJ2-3	CSARDPGRGITDTQYF	TGCAGTGCTAGAGATCCGGGGCGGGGCATCACAGATACGCAGTATTTT
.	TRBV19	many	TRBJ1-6	CASSGGSRNSPLHF	TGTGCCAGTAGTGGGGGCTCGCGGAATTCACCCCTCCACTTT
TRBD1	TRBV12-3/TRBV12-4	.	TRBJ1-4	CASTKSTGLELFF	TGTGCCAGCACCAAATCGACAGGGTTAGAACTGTTTTTT
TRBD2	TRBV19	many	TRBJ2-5	CASKIAGGQETQYF	TGTGCCAGTAAGATAGCGGGAGGACAAGAGACCCAGTACTTC
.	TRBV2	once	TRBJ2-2	CASLWGQNTGELFF	TGTGCCAGCCTTTGGGGACAGAACACCGGGGAGCTGTTTTTT
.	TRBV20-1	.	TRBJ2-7	CSASIRGDSYEQYF	TGCAGTGCTAGTATTAGGGGCGATAGCTACGAGCAGTACTTC
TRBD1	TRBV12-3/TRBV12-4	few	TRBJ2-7	CASSPTGNPYEQYF	TGTGCCAGCAGCCCGACAGGGAATCCCTACGAGCAGTACTTC
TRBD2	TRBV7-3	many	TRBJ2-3	CASSHRTSGTDTQYF	TGTGCCAGCAGCCACCGGACTAGCGGCACAGATACGCAGTATTTT
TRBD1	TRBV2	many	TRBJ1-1	CASSLTGGNTEAFF	TGTGCCAGCAGTTTAACAGGGGGGAACACTGAAGCTTTCTTT
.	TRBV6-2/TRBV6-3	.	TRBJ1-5	CASSVHEGGNQPQHF	TGTGCCAGCAGTGTTCATGAGGGCGGCAATCAGCCCCAGCATTTT
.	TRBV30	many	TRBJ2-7	CAAGRSYEQYF	TGTGCCGCCGGGCGGTCCTACGAGCAGTACTTC
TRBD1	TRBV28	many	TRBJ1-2	CASSTGQYGYTF	TGTGCCAGCAGTACGGGACAGTATGGCTACACCTTC
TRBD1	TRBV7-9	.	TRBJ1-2	CASSSALRTGQYGYTF	TGTGCCAGCAGCTCCGCGCTCCGGACAGGGCAATATGGCTACACCTTC
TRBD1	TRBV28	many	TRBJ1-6	CAVPGQDNSPLHF	TGTGCCGTGCCGGGACAGGATAATTCACCCCTCCACTTT
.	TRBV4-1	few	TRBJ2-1	CASSLRMYNEQFF	TGCGCCAGCAGCCTCCGGATGTACAATGAGCAGTTCTTC
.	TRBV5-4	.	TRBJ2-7	CAISTPGDFEQYF	TGTGCCATCAGCACCCCGGGAGACTTCGAGCAGTACTTC
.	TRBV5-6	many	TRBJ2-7	CASSLDRAVYEQYF	TGTGCCAGCAGCTTGGACAGGGCCGTCTACGAGCAGTACTTC
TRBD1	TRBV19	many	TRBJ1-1	CASSRLPGQRVLAFF	TGTGCCAGTAGCCGATTACCGGGACAGAGGGTTCTCGCTTTCTTT
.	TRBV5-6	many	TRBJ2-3	CASLIGGTDTQYF	TGTGCCAGCTTGATCGGCGGCACAGATACGCAGTATTTT
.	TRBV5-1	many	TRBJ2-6	CASSTSGHGANVLTF	TGCGCCAGCAGCACTTCAGGACATGGGGCCAACGTCCTGACTTTC
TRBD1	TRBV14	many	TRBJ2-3	CASSLLYGQGAVRTDTQYF	TGTGCCAGCAGCCTGCTCTATGGACAGGGGGCAGTCCGGACAGATACGCAGTATTTT
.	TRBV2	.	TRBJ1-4	CASSRQRGGEKLFF	TGTGCCAGCAGTCGACAGAGGGGAGGAGAAAAACTGTTTTTT
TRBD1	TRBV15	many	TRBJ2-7	CATGDSMSYEQYF	TGTGCCACCGGGGACAGCATGTCCTACGAGCAGTACTTC
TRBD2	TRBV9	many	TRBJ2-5	CASSAGLAGGPETQYF	TGTGCCAGCAGCGCGGGACTAGCGGGAGGGCCGGAGACCCAGTACTTC
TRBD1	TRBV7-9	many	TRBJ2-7	CASSLVGFGTGDYEQYF	TGTGCCAGCAGCTTAGTCGGGTTCGGGACAGGGGATTACGAGCAGTACTTC
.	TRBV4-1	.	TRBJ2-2	CASSQSGGWGFAANTGELFF	TGCGCCAGCAGCCAATCTGGAGGTTGGGGATTTGCCGCGAACACCGGGGAGCTGTTTTTT
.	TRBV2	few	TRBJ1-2	CASRREKDNYGYTF	TGTGCCAGCCGTAGGGAGAAGGATAACTATGGCTACACCTTC
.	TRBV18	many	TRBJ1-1	CASSPAKGGTEAFF	TGTGCCAGCTCACCCGCCAAAGGGGGAACTGAAGCTTTCTTT
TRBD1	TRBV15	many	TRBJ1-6	CATSRDGQGSPLHF	TGTGCCACCAGCAGAGATGGACAGGGTTCACCCCTCCACTTT
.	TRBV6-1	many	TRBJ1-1	CASSHSGGRRNTEAFF	TGTGCCAGCAGTCATTCGGGAGGCAGGCGGAACACTGAAGCTTTCTTT
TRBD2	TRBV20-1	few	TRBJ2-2	CSARYSSGPDGELFF	TGCAGTGCTAGATATTCTAGCGGTCCTGATGGGGAGCTGTTTTTT
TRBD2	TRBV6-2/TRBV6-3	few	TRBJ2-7	CASRPGLGHQLF	TGTGCCAGCAGACCGGGACTAGGCCATCAGTTGTTC
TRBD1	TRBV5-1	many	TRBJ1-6	CASSLGQGTFTNSPLHF	TGCGCCAGCAGCTTGGGACAGGGCACCTTCACCAATTCACCCCTCCACTTT
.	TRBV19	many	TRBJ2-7	CASSRGTGEQYF	TGTGCCAGTAGTCGGGGAACGGGCGAGCAGTACTTC
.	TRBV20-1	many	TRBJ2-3	CSARAPGTQYF	TGCAGTGCTAGGGCGCCGGGTACGCAGTATTTT
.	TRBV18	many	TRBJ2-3	CASSPGMGPDTQYF	TGTGCCAGCTCACCAGGGATGGGGCCAGATACGCAGTATTTT
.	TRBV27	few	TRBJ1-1	CASRLRGGQQDTEAFF	TGTGCCAGCAGGCTACGGGGCGGACAACAGGACACTGAGGCTTTCTTT